The 19 T cell receptor beta chains in this list originate from one sample, sequenced in a study of siplizumab effects on memory and regulatory T cells (dated by TCRdb to the late 2010s). To prepare the library, the immunoSEQ multiplex PCR assay was applied. Imported from immuneACCESS, the table was reduced by TCRdb to in-frame sequences with V and J called. These copies leave out some clones; in studies compared against another copy, an unresolved V gene accounts for under half, and the cause of the remainder is not known. The sample table shows more than 85,000 clones, and around 90% are seen once. The ten top clones hold 1% to 1.5% of the sample. The sample was CD4+ T cells sorted from blood. The receptors originated from a human donor in good health.

J is TRBJ1-2 and V is TRBV18, with D unclear. CDR1 and CDR2 (germline): KGHSH, LQKENI. V dropped 0 bases and J dropped 1 base, with 9 bases sitting between them. This CDR3 comprises 15 residues. CDR3 DNA: TGTGCCAGCTCACCACCTCAGGCGTTTAACTATGGCTACACCTTC. Amino acids: CASSPPQAFNYGYTF.

This clone was detected only once. The genes are TRBV6-5 and TRBJ2-3; D uncertain. This CDR3 is 15 amino acids long. V shed 6 bases and J shed 7 bases, with 20 bases lying between them. Germline V gives CDR1 MNHEY, CDR2 SVGAGI. In DNA form, the CDR3 reads TGTGCCAGCAGCCGAGGCGGCACCTTATCGAATACGCAGTATTTT. The encoded protein is CASSRGGTLSNTQYF.

The V gene is TRBV18, the J gene TRBJ2-3; D is unresolved. The V gene lost 0 bases and the J gene lost 0 bases, with 7 bases spanning the gap. The CDR3 consists of 15 residues. Germline V CDR1 and CDR2: KGHSH, LQKENI. The DNA of the CDR3 is TGTGCCAGCTCACCACCATCGGAGAGCACAGATACGCAGTATTTT. Translated, it gives CASSPPSESTDTQYF.

This clone was recorded only once. J is TRBJ1-1 and V is TRBV18; possibly TRBD1 for D (6 bases). The V and J ends lost 4 bases and 1 base respectively, with 13 bases between them. The germline CDR1 and CDR2 sequences are KGHSH and LQKENI. This CDR3 spans 15 amino acids. In DNA, the CDR3 is TGTGCCAGCTCACGACGACAGGTAGGGAACACTGAAGCTTTCTTT. Protein product: CASSRRQVGNTEAFF.

The chain combines TRBV5-1 with TRBJ2-2, with D maybe TRBD1 (5 bases). CDR3 size: 14 residues. Germline V gene lookup returns CDR1 SGHRS and CDR2 YFSETQ. V was pared by 3 bases and J by 1 base, with 7 bases between. The DNA of the CDR3 is TGCGCCAGCAGCTGGACACTGAACACCGGGGAGCTGTTTTTT. Translation: CASSWTLNTGELFF.

This clone has more than one count but fewer than ten. The rearrangement joins TRBV30 to TRBJ1-4; 11 bases align to TRBD1. There are 16 residues in the CDR3. J lost 4 bases, V lost 2 bases, and 6 bases had no gene match. The germline CDR1 and CDR2 sequences are GTSNPN and SVGIG (reference sequence). CDR3 sequence: CAWSLGQGAYNEKLFF. The CDR3 region has the DNA TGTGCCTGGAGTCTAGGACAGGGGGCATATAATGAAAAACTGTTTTTT.

This clone was observed once. DNA for the CDR3: TGCAGTGCTACCTACACAGATACGCAGTATTTT. It encodes CSATYTDTQYF. V gene TRBV20-1 combines with J gene TRBJ2-3; the D is unclear. This CDR3 region has 11 residues. V shed 4 bases and J shed 2 bases, with 4 bases lying between them. Per the germline V gene, CDR1 is DFQATT and CDR2 is SNEGSKA (reference sequence).

The chain recombines TRBV19 with TRBJ2-5; 7 bases are shared with TRBD1. This CDR3 is built from 14 residues. Germline V gives CDR1 LNHDA, CDR2 SQIVND (reference sequence). V trimming: 8 bases; J trimming: 2 bases; junction bases outside the gene matches: 8. Here the CDR3 DNA reads TGTGCCAGTCGAACCCGGACAGGACAAGAGACCCAGTACTTC. Its protein is CASRTRTGQETQYF.

This chain links TRBV7-3 with TRBJ2-2; 8 nucleotides line up with TRBD1. J lost 4 bases, V lost 8 bases, and 6 bases had no gene match. Germline V gives CDR1 SGHTA, CDR2 FQGTGA. The CDR3 loop spans 14 amino acids. Written as DNA, the CDR3 is TGTGCCAGCGGTGACAGGGGTGGCACCGGGGAGCTGTTTTTT. It yields the protein CASGDRGGTGELFF. Together with reference TRBV7-3 and TRBJ2-2, the CDR3 gives the full variable domain: GAGVSQTPSNKVTEKGKYVELRCDPISGHTALYWYRQSLGQGPEFLIYFQGTGAADDSGLPNDRFFAVRPEGSVSTLKIQRTERGDSAVYLCASGDRGGTGELFFGEGSRLTVL.

The chain employs TRBV29-1 and TRBJ1-2; D is unclear. CDR3 size: 12 residues. With 3 bases removed from V and 7 bases from J, the gap between germline ends came to 12 bases. Germline CDR1 and CDR2: SQVTM and ANQGSEA. The CDR3 loop is CSVDLPGGGYTF. DNA of the CDR3: TGCAGCGTTGATCTCCCGGGCGGTGGCTACACCTTC.

The chain recombines TRBV5-4 with TRBJ2-7; 8 positions match TRBD2. V lost 4 bases, J lost 1 base, and 7 bases stayed unmatched. The germline gives CDR1 SGHNT, CDR2 YYREEE (reference sequence). The CDR3 has 15 amino acids. CDR3 nucleotides: TGTGCCAGCAGCCCGGGAGGGGTAGCGTCCTACGAGCAGTACTTC. Amino acids: CASSPGGVASYEQYF.

V gene TRBV7-8 combines with J gene TRBJ1-2; the D gene is possibly TRBD1 (5 bases). CDR1 is SGHVS, CDR2 FQNEAQ, per germline. V lost 5 bases, J lost 0 bases, and 16 bases lay in between. The CDR3 consists of 16 residues. The CDR3 DNA sequence: TGTGCCAGCAGCCCGAAGACAGACGTAGCTAACTATGGCTACACCTTC. It is translated as CASSPKTDVANYGYTF.

For the CDR3, the DNA is TGTGCCAGCAGCTTAGCGATCCGACAGGGAGGGGAAAAACTGTTTTTT. Translating it yields CASSLAIRQGGEKLFF. The chain combines TRBV7-9 with TRBJ1-4; TRBD1 aligns across 7 bases. Germline V gives CDR1 SEHNR, CDR2 FQNEAQ (reference sequence). The length of the CDR3 is 16 residues. V dropped 0 bases and J dropped 8; count of bases not matched to a gene: 9. The full variable domain, rest sourced from reference TRBV7-9 and TRBJ1-4, is DTGVSQNPRHKITKRGQNVTFRCDPISEHNRLYWYRQTLGQGPEFLTYFQNEAQLEKSRLLSDRFSAERPKGSFSTLEIQRTEQGDSAMYLCASSLAIRQGGEKLFFGSGTQLSVL.

The gene calls are TRBV6-1 and TRBJ2-7, with 8 bases fitting TRBD2. Germline loops: CDR1 MNHNS, CDR2 SASEGT. V lost 5 bases, J lost 7 bases, and 7 bases stayed unmatched. This CDR3 comprises 13 residues. Here the CDR3 DNA reads TGTGCCAGCAGTAAACCGGGAGGGTGGGAGCAGTACTTC. Protein product: CASSKPGGWEQYF.

V usage is TRBV6-5 and J usage is TRBJ2-7; tentatively, D is TRBD2 (6 bases). Trimming removed 10 bases from V and 5 bases from J, with 9 bases in between. The length of the CDR3 is 10 residues. CDR1 and CDR2 (germline): MNHEY, SVGAGI. The CDR3 nucleotides read TGTGCCACAAGGGAGGACGAGCAGTACTTC. Amino acid sequence: CATREDEQYF.

This clone came up once. This chain links TRBV6-1 with TRBJ1-3, with D maybe TRBD1 (5 bases). Per germline, CDR1 MNHNS and CDR2 SASEGT. The V end lost 6 bases, the J end lost 0 bases, and 9 bases lay between the germline ends. This CDR3 has 14 residues. For the CDR3, the DNA is TGTGCCAGCAGGATGGACACCTCTGGAAACACCATATATTTT. This codes for CASRMDTSGNTIYF.

The chain's CDR3 is CASSDLAGSEQFF. CDR3 nucleotide sequence: TGTGCCAGCAGTGATCTAGCGGGATCTGAGCAGTTCTTC. This chain joins TRBV2 and TRBJ2-1, with TRBD2 identical over 9 bases. The germline V gene encodes CDR1 SNHLY and CDR2 FYNNEI. This CDR3 has 13 amino acids. V dropped 3 bases and J dropped 9; count of bases not matched to a gene: 3.

V and J are TRBV6-6 and TRBJ2-4; unclear D gene. The length of the CDR3 is 16 residues. Looked up from germline, CDR1 is MNHNY and CDR2 is SVGAGI (reference sequence). Trimming pared 7 bases from V and 1 base from J, leaving 17 bases between. CDR3 in amino acids: CASTSPGPGAKNIQYF. The CDR3 region has the DNA TGTGCCAGCACCTCCCCCGGCCCTGGGGCCAAAAACATTCAGTACTTC.

This sequence joins TRBV18 and TRBJ1-4; D is possibly TRBD1 (5 bases). The germline V gene has CDR1 KGHSH and CDR2 LQKENI. This CDR3 contains 14 residues. V lost 3 bases, J lost 8 bases, and 13 bases lay in between. The DNA for the CDR3 is TGTGCCAGCTCACCGACAGTGGCTTCGGAAAAACTGTTTTTT. This sequence encodes CASSPTVASEKLFF.